A single sample gave rise to the 17 T cell receptor beta chains below, sequenced in a study of control samples from healthy donors and cancer patients. Only in-frame clones appear in the TCRdb table, and some are missing; sequencing was by immunoSEQ multiplex PCR. The sample records approximately 160,000 clones, 93% being singletons. Sequencing was performed on blood. The receptors derive from an older woman in good health.

This chain links TRBV10-3 with TRBJ1-2; 10 bases agree with TRBD1. Trimming cost V 4 bases and J 10 bases; bases outside gene matches: 6. The CDR3 is made up of 13 amino acids. Looked up from germline, CDR1 is ENHRY and CDR2 is SYGVKD. This chain's CDR3 is CAISGGQGVAYTF. CDR3 DNA sequence: TGTGCCATCAGTGGCGGACAGGGGGTCGCCTACACCTTC.

CDR3 sequence reads: CASSLPGQRNSPLHF. CDR3 in DNA: TGTGCCAGCAGCTTACCGGGACAGAGGAATTCACCCCTCCACTTT. The V and J genes are TRBV3-1 (or the pseudogene TRBV3-2) and TRBJ1-6, with 7 bases fitting TRBD1. The CDR3 has 15 residues. The germline V gene encodes CDR1 LGHDT and CDR2 YNNKEL (reference sequence). Trimming took 5 bases from V and 7 from J; bases not matched to a gene: 8.

V usage is TRBV3-1 (or the pseudogene TRBV3-2) and J usage is TRBJ1-1, with no clear D. The CDR3 runs to 13 residues. With 1 base removed from V and 10 bases from J, the gap between germline ends came to 13 bases. Germline loops: CDR1 LGHDT, CDR2 YNNKEL (reference sequence). In DNA, the CDR3 is TGTGCCAGCAGCCAAGGAGCCGACGGAGGAGCTTTCTTT. Translating gives CASSQGADGGAFF.

The chain has TRBV19 and TRBJ2-7; D might be TRBD1 (6 bases). The CDR3 runs to 14 residues. The V gene's germline CDR1 is LNHDA and CDR2 SQIVND (reference sequence). Trimming cost V 3 bases and J 3 bases, with 12 bases left between them. The CDR3 region has the DNA TGTGCCAGTAGTATCAGGGGCAGTGGCTACGAGCAGTACTTC. Its translation: CASSIRGSGYEQYF.

The V call is TRBV11-2, the J call TRBJ1-2, with TRBD1 matching over 9 bases. Germline V gene data show CDR1 as SGHAT and CDR2 as FQNNGV. The CDR3 spans 17 residues. V trimming: 1 base; J trimming: 6 bases; junction bases outside the gene matches: 12. CDR3 protein: CASSLGGGTGGANGYTF. The CDR3 region has the DNA TGTGCCAGCAGCTTAGGGGGGGGCACAGGGGGCGCGAATGGCTACACCTTC.

This chain joins TRBV3-1 (or the pseudogene TRBV3-2) and TRBJ2-7; D not resolved. Germline V gene lookup returns CDR1 LGHDT and CDR2 YNNKEL (reference sequence). The CDR3 runs 11 residues. V was clipped by 1 base and J by 6 bases, with 4 bases between them. The chain's CDR3 is CASSQASEQYF. The CDR3 nucleotides read TGTGCCAGCAGCCAAGCGAGCGAGCAGTACTTC.

The chain uses TRBV10-3 and TRBJ1-4; D gene unclear. The CDR3 spans 15 residues. V lost 1 base, J lost 5 bases, and 11 bases lay in between. Per germline, CDR1 ENHRY and CDR2 SYGVKD. This CDR3 is CAISEYREDNEKLFF. The DNA for the CDR3 is TGTGCCATCAGTGAGTACCGGGAAGACAATGAAAAACTGTTTTTT.

The gene calls are TRBV10-2 and TRBJ2-5, with D maybe TRBD2 (5 bases). In germline, CDR1 is WSHSY, CDR2 SAAADI. The ends were cut back, 6 bases at V and 4 bases at J, with 12 bases in the middle. This CDR3 spans 13 amino acids. CDR3 DNA: TGCGCCAGCAGACCCGGGATGATAGAGACCCAGTACTTC. Its translation: CASRPGMIETQYF.

This clone has a handful of counts. J is TRBJ1-2 and V is TRBV7-5. TRBV7-5 is flagged as a pseudogene. This CDR3 comprises 15 residues. Written as DNA, the CDR3 is TGTGCCAGAAGCCCCCCGGGAAGGCAAGATTATGGCTACACCTTC. Translated, it gives CARSPPGRQDYGYTF.

The chain combines TRBV7-3 with TRBJ2-7, with D possibly matching TRBD1 (6 bases). Trimming stripped 1 base from V and 2 bases from J, with 12 bases between. The CDR3 is 15 amino acids. Germline CDR1 and CDR2: SGHTA and FQGTGA. CDR3 nucleotide sequence: TGTGCCAGCAGCTTAATGGGGGCCGGGGCCTACGAGCAGTACTTC. Translation gives CASSLMGAGAYEQYF.

The J gene is TRBJ2-7, the V gene TRBV29-1; D possibly corresponds to TRBD1 (6 bases). This CDR3 contains 16 residues. Germline V gives CDR1 SQVTM, CDR2 ANQGSEA. Trimming took off 1 base at V and 2 bases at J, with 18 bases between the two ends. CDR3 residues: CSVEGQGLSSPYEQYF. CDR3 in DNA: TGCAGCGTTGAAGGGCAGGGGCTCTCCTCTCCCTACGAGCAGTACTTC.

This clone came up a few times. V usage is TRBV3-1 (or the pseudogene TRBV3-2) and J usage is TRBJ1-3, with D unclear. Trimming removed 4 bases from V and 1 base from J, with 5 bases in between. The length of the CDR3 is 13 residues. The germline V gene encodes CDR1 LGHDT and CDR2 YNNKEL (reference sequence). In nucleotides, the CDR3 is TGTGCCAGCAGCCTCGGGTCTGGAAACACCATATATTTT. Translation gives CASSLGSGNTIYF.

The chain employs TRBV4-3 and TRBJ1-6; D not certain. Trimming left V 0 bases short and J 4 bases short, with 13 bases between. Germline CDR1 LGHNA, CDR2 YSLEER. The CDR3 covers 17 residues. CDR3: CASSQEATVIYNSPLHF. CDR3 DNA sequence: TGCGCCAGCAGCCAAGAGGCAACAGTAATTTATAATTCACCCCTCCACTTT.

V gene TRBV12-3 or TRBV12-4 combines with J gene TRBJ1-2; possibly TRBD1 for D (5 bases). The CDR3 has 12 residues. The V gene lost 1 base and the J gene lost 6 bases, with 6 bases spanning the gap. CDR3 coding DNA: TGTGCCAGCAGTTTAGTAGGGGATGGCTACACCTTC. This encodes CASSLVGDGYTF.

The rearrangement joins TRBV19 to TRBJ2-5; D gene ambiguous. The CDR3 has 12 amino acids. V gave up 2 bases and J gave up 6 bases, with 7 bases separating them. The V gene's germline CDR1 is LNHDA and CDR2 SQIVND (reference sequence). CDR3 DNA sequence: TGTGCCAGTAGTATAACCGGTCAGACCCAGTACTTC. Encoded protein: CASSITGQTQYF.

The chain joins TRBV11-2 to TRBJ2-7, with no clear D. Germline V lookup: CDR1 SGHAT, CDR2 FQNNGV. Trimming cost V 7 bases and J 0 bases, with 13 bases left between them. This CDR3 comprises 14 residues. Here the CDR3 DNA reads TGTGCCAGCAACAAGGGCCCGAGCTCCTACGAGCAGTACTTC. The encoded protein is CASNKGPSSYEQYF.

In nucleotides, the CDR3 is TGTGCCAGCAGCCAAGATCCTCCGGGACTAGCACGAAATGAGCAGTTCTTC. It codes for CASSQDPPGLARNEQFF. The V and J genes are TRBV3-1 (or the pseudogene TRBV3-2) and TRBJ2-1; 9 nucleotides agree with TRBD2. This CDR3 has 17 amino acids. Losses at the gene ends were 0 bases for V and 7 bases for J; bases not matched to a gene: 10. Germline CDR1 LGHDT, CDR2 YNNKEL (reference sequence).